This T cell receptor (beta chain) was captured in a study of shared clonotypes between healthy human individuals. Study information: Those who served as donors were a couple of women and a few men between the ages of 18 and 49.

A note on this clone: Its antigen is currently unknown.

This CDR3 is 15 amino acids long. J lost 9 bases, V lost 0 bases, and 6 bases had no gene match. The germline CDR1 and CDR2 sequences are SGDLS and YYNGEE. Donors, healthy HIV-negative adults, lacked recent acute infections or vaccinations. Deep was the level at which the assay was run. Profiled with immunoSEQ multiplex PCR; TCRdb holds only in-frame clones, not every one. The sample contains 730,000 or so clones, more than 70% of which appear only once. Study-wide findings and caveats: The sharing of about 5% of naive CD4 clonotypes was seen across a handful of donors.

The chain carries TRBV9 and TRBJ2-1, with 10 positions matching TRBD2. This clonotype was obtained from a woman in her twenties or thirties in good health. The material sequenced was memory CD4+ T cells sorted from blood. Sample subset: CD45RA-negative fraction. The CDR3 DNA is TGTGCCAGCAGCGTAGTGGCTAGCGGGAGATCTGAGCAGTTCTTC. Translated, it gives CASSVVASGRSEQFF.